The entry below describes one T cell receptor beta chain. Its matching antigen is unknown. Looked up from germline, CDR1 is MNHEY and CDR2 is SMNVEV (reference sequence). The length of the CDR3 is 14 residues. Trimming took off 0 bases at V and 6 bases at J, with 11 bases between the two ends. This sample was included in a study of cytomegalovirus exposure and HLA in healthy donors. Study-level information: Findings of an earlier analysis included around 120 million unique TCR beta sequences from 180 million or so T cells.

PCR primers comprised 60 Vbeta and 13 Jbeta primers. The assay was immunoSEQ multiplex PCR, and TCRdb's table has in-frame clones only and misses some. The sample comprises about 130,000 clones, around 81% of which are singletons, and 0.6% to 0.7% rests with the top ten. As for the donors, each was a healthy bone marrow donor. Whole-study findings and limits: As a later analysis showed, a missense DCLRE1C variant was linked to trimming of TCR beta V- and J-genes.

This TCR was recovered from a man aged 18 to 35 in good health and CMV-seronegative. Specimen: PBMCs. This rearrangement joins TRBV27 to TRBJ1-2, with D perhaps matching TRBD1 (6 bases). The CDR3 here is CASSLSGGSDGYTF. The CDR3 DNA follows: TGTGCCAGCAGTTTATCTGGGGGCAGCGATGGCTACACCTTC.